This T cell receptor (beta chain) was profiled in a study of shared clonotypes between healthy human individuals. The study's findings and limits: Large depth notwithstanding, sorted-subset sequencing proved incomplete by rarefaction.

Sequencing was performed with immunoSEQ multiplex PCR; in TCRdb, only in-frame clones are kept and a portion is missing. This sample yields some 2,500,000 clones, of which more than 85% are seen a single time; around 0.4% belongs to the top ten. Worth noting for this clone: Its specificity is unknown. This same CDR3 is encoded by further DNA sequences in the sample.

V dropped 4 bases and J dropped 4 bases, with 13 bases sitting between them. CDR1 is MDHEN and CDR2 is SYDVKM in the germline V gene. The length of the CDR3 is 14 residues. CD4+ cells yielded CD45RA+ naive and CD45RA-negative memory subsets. Material for sequencing was naive CD4+ T cells from PBMCs. Subset described: CD45RA+ positively selected. The genes are TRBV28 and TRBJ1-2; possible D gene TRBD1, 6 bases. This clonotype was sampled from a man younger than 30 in good health. Some clones in this sample may be carry-over from other donors' samples. The CDR3 region is CASSSPGVGYGYTF. In nucleotides, the CDR3 is TGTGCCAGCAGTTCGCCAGGGGTTGGCTATGGCTACACCTTC.